Shown below are 27 T cell receptor beta chains from a single sample sequenced in a study of OX40 agonist ivuxolimab in advanced cancers. Sequencing used immunoSEQ multiplex PCR; TCRdb keeps in-frame clones, though not all of them. The sample holds almost 50,000 clones; 80% to 85% are singletons and the top ten take 6% to 7.5%. The starting material was CD4+ or CD8+ T cells sorted from blood, obtained in a trial of the OX40 agonist ivuxolimab. The receptor set was obtained from an adult with an advanced solid tumor such as melanoma, head and neck, liver or kidney cancer.

J is TRBJ2-7 and V is TRBV28; 13 positions match TRBD2. This CDR3 is 15 amino acids long. CDR1 and CDR2 from the germline V gene are MDHEN and SYDVKM. V dropped 6 bases and J dropped 7; count of bases not matched to a gene: 9. As DNA, the CDR3 is TGTGCCAGCAGCCCCCCGGGACTAGCGGGATGGGAGCAGTACTTC. Translation: CASSPPGLAGWEQYF.

The chain has TRBV9 and TRBJ1-1; TRBD1 matches at 8 bases. After removal of 0 bases from V and 5 bases from J, the junction contained 12 bases not matched to a gene. Germline V gives CDR1 SGDLS, CDR2 YYNGEE. CDR3 length equals 17 residues. CDR3 DNA: TGTGCCAGCAGCGTAGGTTCAGGGGGCAGGAGAGAAACTGAAGCTTTCTTT. It codes for CASSVGSGGRRETEAFF. The complete variable domain, with remaining parts taken from reference TRBV9 and TRBJ1-1, reads DSGVTQTPKHLITATGQRVTLRCSPRSGDLSVYWYQQSLDQGLQFLIQYYNGEERAKGNILERFSAQQFPDLHSELNLSSLELGDSALYFCASSVGSGGRRETEAFFGQGTRLTVV.

This chain links TRBV28 with TRBJ2-1; 9 bases are a match to TRBD2. The CDR3 has 17 amino acids. V was clipped by 2 bases and J by 9 bases; unmatched bases: 14. Germline values: CDR1 MDHEN, CDR2 SYDVKM. The CDR3 DNA follows: TGTGCCAGCAGTTTACGGGCCTTAGGCGGGAGGGCCGGTGAGCAGTTCTTC. Its translation: CASSLRALGGRAGEQFF.

V is TRBV5-4 and J is TRBJ1-5; D not resolved. Germline loops: CDR1 SGHNT, CDR2 YYREEE (reference sequence). This CDR3 is 13 amino acids long. Trimming removed 0 bases at V and 3 bases at J, with 4 bases between. The DNA of the CDR3 is TGTGCCAGCAGCTTGGATCACAATCAGCCCCAGCATTTT. Translated: CASSLDHNQPQHF. Full variable domain (outside the CDR3, taken from reference TRBV5-4 and TRBJ1-5): ETGVTQSPTHLIKTRGQQVTLRCSSQSGHNTVSWYQQALGQGPQFIFQYYREEENGRGNFPPRFSGLQFPNYSSELNVNALELDDSALYLCASSLDHNQPQHFGDGTRLSIL.

The chain combines TRBV19 with TRBJ2-2; TRBD2 agrees at 10 bases. Germline values: CDR1 LNHDA, CDR2 SQIVND (reference sequence). This CDR3 has 15 residues. The V segment lost 6 bases and the J segment 4 bases; nucleotides outside the gene matches: 5. DNA of the CDR3: TGTGCCAGTAGCCCTAGCGGGAGCGTCACCGGGGAGCTGTTTTTT. It codes for CASSPSGSVTGELFF.

The chain uses TRBV30 and TRBJ2-2, with TRBD1 matching 9 bases. Germline CDR1 reads GTSNPN; CDR2 reads SVGIG (reference sequence). V lost 3 bases and J lost 1; bases outside the gene matches: 9. The CDR3 sequence is 17 residues long. The CDR3: CAWRFHPGQGNTGELFF. As DNA, the CDR3 is TGTGCCTGGAGGTTCCACCCGGGACAGGGGAACACCGGGGAGCTGTTTTTT.

As regards this clone: An end of the junction differs from the germline gene, which may be a read error. This sequence joins TRBV4-2 and TRBJ2-3; tentative D call: TRBD2 (6 bases). CDR3 size: 15 residues. Germline V gene lookup returns CDR1 LGHNA and CDR2 YNFKEQ. CDR3 DNA: TGTGCCAGCAACCAAGGAGGGCTTAGCACAGATACGCAGTATTTT. Amino acid sequence: CASNQGGLSTDTQYF.

This chain uses TRBV29-1 with TRBJ2-1; no reliable D call. Trimming took off 0 bases at V and 0 bases at J, with 9 bases between the two ends. Germline V lookup: CDR1 SQVTM, CDR2 ANQGSEA. The CDR3 sequence is 15 residues long. This CDR3 is CSVEDVSSSYNEQFF. CDR3 DNA sequence: TGCAGCGTTGAAGATGTCTCCAGCTCCTACAATGAGCAGTTCTTC.

V and J are TRBV28 and TRBJ2-1; D is ambiguous. From germline, CDR1 is MDHEN and CDR2 SYDVKM. Trimming shortened V by 6 bases and J by 4 bases, and 13 bases separated the two germline ends. The CDR3 loop spans 14 amino acids. CDR3 DNA: TGTGCCAGCAGCCGTCCCGGGTCTTACAATGAGCAGTTCTTC. This sequence encodes CASSRPGSYNEQFF.

This chain connects TRBV2 to TRBJ2-7; 10 bases line up with TRBD2. Trimming removed 3 bases from V and 5 bases from J; junction bases left unmatched: 7. Germline lookup yields CDR1 SNHLY and CDR2 FYNNEI. This CDR3 has 15 amino acids. CDR3 sequence reads: CASSDLSSGRDEQYF. The CDR3 DNA reads as TGTGCCAGCAGTGATTTATCCAGCGGGAGGGACGAGCAGTACTTC.

For the CDR3, the DNA is TGTGCCAGCAGCTTGGAAGTTGGGACCACTGAAGCTTTCTTT. Encoded protein: CASSLEVGTTEAFF. The chain has TRBV5-5 and TRBJ1-1; a possible D gene is TRBD1 (5 bases). V lost 0 bases and J lost 4, with 10 bases in between. Germline CDR1 and CDR2: SGHKS and YYEKEE (reference sequence). There are 14 residues in the CDR3.

This chain joins TRBV9 and TRBJ2-1; D perhaps matches TRBD1 (6 bases). V was clipped by 4 bases and J by 5 bases, with 10 bases between them. The CDR3 length is 13 residues. Per germline, CDR1 SGDLS and CDR2 YYNGEE. The CDR3: CASSLTGNNEQFF. CDR3 coding DNA: TGTGCCAGCAGCCTTACAGGGAACAATGAGCAGTTCTTC.

V usage is TRBV28 and J usage is TRBJ2-7; D unresolved. Trimming stripped 5 bases from V and 1 base from J, with 12 bases between. The CDR3 loop spans 14 amino acids. Germline values: CDR1 MDHEN, CDR2 SYDVKM. In nucleotides, the CDR3 is TGTGCCAGCAGTCCCCCAGGAACTTCCTACGAGCAGTACGTC. It specifies CASSPPGTSYEQYV.

V and J are TRBV5-5 and TRBJ1-1, with no clear D. Germline V CDR1 and CDR2: SGHKS, YYEKEE (reference sequence). The CDR3 runs to 13 residues. The V gene lost 4 bases and the J gene lost 1 base, with 8 bases spanning the gap. CDR3 residues: CASSLGTNTEAFF. DNA for the CDR3: TGTGCCAGCAGCCTAGGAACGAACACTGAAGCTTTCTTT.

The genes are TRBV6-1 and TRBJ1-1, with D uncertain. The CDR3 covers 14 residues. Germline CDR1 is MNHNS and CDR2 is SASEGT. Trimming shortened V by 2 bases and J by 1 base, and 8 bases separated the two germline ends. In DNA form, the CDR3 reads TGTGCCAGCAGTGAATGGGCAGGGAACACTGAAGCTTTCTTT. Protein: CASSEWAGNTEAFF.

This clone was seen only a few times. The V gene is TRBV7-9, the J gene TRBJ2-3; D might be TRBD1 or TRBD2, each matching 6 bases. Germline V gives CDR1 SEHNR, CDR2 FQNEAQ (reference sequence). V was trimmed by 5 bases and J by 4 bases, leaving 16 bases between them. CDR3 length equals 15 residues. This chain's CDR3 is CASSPTGGSPDTQYF. The CDR3 DNA is TGTGCCAGCAGCCCCACCGGGGGCTCCCCAGATACGCAGTATTTT. Full variable domain (missing parts from reference TRBV7-9 and TRBJ2-3): DTGVSQNPRHKITKRGQNVTFRCDPISEHNRLYWYRQTLGQGPEFLTYFQNEAQLEKSRLLSDRFSAERPKGSFSTLEIQRTEQGDSAMYLCASSPTGGSPDTQYFGPGTRLTVL.

By share, this clone ranks as medium-sized (0.01 to 0.1%). V gene TRBV5-6 combines with J gene TRBJ1-5; a possible D gene is TRBD1 (6 bases). V was pared by 4 bases and J by 5 bases, with 13 bases between. This CDR3 spans 14 amino acids. CDR1 SGHDT and CDR2 YYEEEE come from the germline V gene. The CDR3 coding sequence is TGTGCCAGCAGCCTAAACAGGGAAGATCAGCCCCAGCATTTT. It encodes CASSLNREDQPQHF.

V usage is TRBV28 and J usage is TRBJ1-2; 9 bases map to TRBD1. This CDR3 comprises 16 residues. V was pared by 5 bases and J by 3 bases, with 10 bases of the junction left unmatched. Germline V lookup: CDR1 MDHEN, CDR2 SYDVKM. The DNA for the CDR3 is TGTGCCAGCAGTCCCTGGACAGGGGCAGAATACTATGGCTACACCTTC. Translation gives CASSPWTGAEYYGYTF.

The CDR3 DNA follows: TGTGCCAGCAGCTTAGGGGCTAGTTCAGAGACCCAGTACTTC. This translates into CASSLGASSETQYF. The chain links TRBV7-9 to TRBJ2-5; D ambiguous. Germline V CDR1 and CDR2: SEHNR, FQNEAQ (reference sequence). This CDR3 has 14 residues. The V end was cut by 1 base, the J end by 4 bases, with 10 bases between. Full variable domain (outside the CDR3, taken from reference TRBV7-9 and TRBJ2-5): DTGVSQNPRHKITKRGQNVTFRCDPISEHNRLYWYRQTLGQGPEFLTYFQNEAQLEKSRLLSDRFSAERPKGSFSTLEIQRTEQGDSAMYLCASSLGASSETQYFGPGTRLLVL.

The chain is built from TRBV13 and TRBJ2-2; weak D call: TRBD2 (6 bases). In germline, CDR1 is PRHDT, CDR2 FYEKMQ (reference sequence). V was shortened by 4 bases and J by 2 bases, with 14 bases between the two germline ends. There are 16 residues in the CDR3. The CDR3 region is CASSSRDSDNTGELFF. CDR3 DNA: TGTGCCAGCAGCTCTCGGGACTCCGATAACACCGGGGAGCTGTTTTTT.

The rearrangement uses TRBV6-5 and TRBJ2-7; 10 positions match TRBD1. Trimming cost V 5 bases and J 3 bases; bases outside gene matches: 4. CDR1 MNHEY and CDR2 SVGAGI come from the germline V gene. This CDR3 region has 14 residues. The CDR3 loop reads CASSAGQGFYEQYF. DNA for the CDR3: TGTGCCAGCAGTGCGGGACAGGGGTTCTACGAGCAGTACTTC.

This rearrangement joins TRBV27 to TRBJ2-1; D unresolved. The CDR3 sequence is 12 residues long. Trimming removed 6 bases from V and 5 bases from J, with 8 bases in between. The germline V gene has CDR1 MNHEY and CDR2 SMNVEV (reference sequence). The CDR3 DNA reads as TGTGCCAGCAGCCCATTGGACAATGAGCAGTTCTTC. It specifies CASSPLDNEQFF.

As DNA, the CDR3 is TGTGCCTGGAGTGTAATCGAGGAGACCCAGTACTTC. Protein sequence: CAWSVIEETQYF. This chain uses TRBV30 with TRBJ2-5; D ambiguous. V was clipped by 0 bases and J by 5 bases, with 7 bases between them. The germline V gene encodes CDR1 GTSNPN and CDR2 SVGIG (reference sequence). The CDR3 sequence is 12 residues long.

The rearrangement links TRBV9 to TRBJ2-7; 8 bases fit TRBD2. The CDR3 has 16 amino acids. Germline V gene sequence: CDR1 SGDLS, CDR2 YYNGEE. Trimming cost V 3 bases and J 5 bases; bases outside gene matches: 13. The CDR3 DNA is TGTGCCAGCAGCGCTAGTTCGGGAGGGTACGCGGACGAGCAGTACTTC. Protein: CASSASSGGYADEQYF.

The rearrangement joins TRBV6-5 to TRBJ1-1; 9 nucleotides align to TRBD1. Trimming took 2 bases from V and 4 from J; bases not matched to a gene: 5. In germline, CDR1 is MNHEY, CDR2 SVGAGI. The CDR3 contains 15 residues. CDR3 region: CASSYGSTGGTEAFF. The CDR3 nucleotides read TGTGCCAGCAGTTACGGGTCGACAGGGGGCACTGAAGCTTTCTTT.

This chain links TRBV5-4 with TRBJ2-7; D is unclear. V lost 0 bases to trimming and J lost 1 base, with 11 bases between them. CDR1 is SGHNT, CDR2 YYREEE, per germline (reference sequence). This CDR3 contains 15 residues. DNA for the CDR3: TGTGCCAGCAGCTTGGAACCCCTCGAGTCCTACGAGCAGTACTTC. Translated: CASSLEPLESYEQYF.

CDR3 sequence (DNA): TGCGCCAGCAGCCTTAGGAGTTCTGACAATGAGCAGTTCTTC. It specifies CASSLRSSDNEQFF. The rearrangement uses TRBV4-1 and TRBJ2-1, with D hard to call. The CDR3 contains 14 residues. V was clipped by 4 bases and J by 5 bases, with 12 bases between them. CDR1 and CDR2 from the germline V gene are MGHRA and YSYEKL.